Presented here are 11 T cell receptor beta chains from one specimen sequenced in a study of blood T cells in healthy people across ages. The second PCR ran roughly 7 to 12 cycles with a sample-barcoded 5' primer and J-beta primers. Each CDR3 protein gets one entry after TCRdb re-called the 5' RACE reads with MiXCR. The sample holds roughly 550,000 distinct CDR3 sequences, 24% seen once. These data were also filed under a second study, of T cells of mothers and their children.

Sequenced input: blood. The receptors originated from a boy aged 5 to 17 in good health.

The CDR3 sequence is CASRPRGRGAGELFF. CDR3 coding DNA: TGTGCCAGCCGCCCGCGCGGGAGGGGTGCCGGGGAGCTGTTTTTT. This chain connects TRBV3-1 to TRBJ2-2; TRBD2 agrees at 9 bases. V shed 8 bases, J shed 6 bases, and the junction held 10 bases outside the gene matches. Germline loops: CDR1 LGHDT, CDR2 YNNKEL (reference sequence). The CDR3 extends over 15 amino acids.

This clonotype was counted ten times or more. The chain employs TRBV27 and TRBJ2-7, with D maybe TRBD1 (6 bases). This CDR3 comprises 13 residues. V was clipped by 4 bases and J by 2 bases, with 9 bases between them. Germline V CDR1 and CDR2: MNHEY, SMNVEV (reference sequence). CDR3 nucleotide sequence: TGTGCCAGCAGTTCAGGACAGACCTACGAGCAGTACTTC. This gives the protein CASSSGQTYEQYF.

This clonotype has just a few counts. The CDR3 sequence is CATSTPIPTSGRGTQYF. In DNA form, the CDR3 reads TGTGCCACCAGCACCCCCATACCGACTAGCGGGAGAGGGACCCAGTACTTC. V and J are TRBV15 and TRBJ2-5, with 12 bases that match TRBD2. The CDR3 is made up of 17 amino acids. Germline V gene lookup returns CDR1 LNHNV and CDR2 YYDKDF (reference sequence). Germline trimming cut 4 bases from V and 7 bases from J; bases unmatched to any gene: 13.

CDR3 in DNA: TGTGCCAGCAGTTCCCCCCCAGGACAGTCCGAGCAGTACTTC. It yields the protein CASSSPPGQSEQYF. V and J are TRBV28 and TRBJ2-5; possibly TRBD1 for D (6 bases). The J call is in doubt because the DNA end fits TRBJ2-7 better. The CDR3 totals 14 residues. Germline assignment: CDR1 MDHEN and CDR2 SYDVKM.

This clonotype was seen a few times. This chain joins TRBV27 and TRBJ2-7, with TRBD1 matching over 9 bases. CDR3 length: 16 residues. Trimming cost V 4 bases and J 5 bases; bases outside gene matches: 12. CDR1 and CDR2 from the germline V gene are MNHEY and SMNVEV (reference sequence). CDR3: CASSSFSPDRGDEQYF. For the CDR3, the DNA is TGTGCCAGCAGTTCCTTCTCACCCGACAGGGGGGACGAGCAGTACTTC.

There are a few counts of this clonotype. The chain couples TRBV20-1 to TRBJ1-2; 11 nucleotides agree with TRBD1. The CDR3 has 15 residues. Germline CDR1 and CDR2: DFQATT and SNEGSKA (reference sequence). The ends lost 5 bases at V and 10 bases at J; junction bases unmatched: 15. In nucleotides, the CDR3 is TGCAGTGCTGGAGGACAGGGGGCTGGCGCGCGGGACTACACCTTC. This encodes CSAGGQGAGARDYTF.

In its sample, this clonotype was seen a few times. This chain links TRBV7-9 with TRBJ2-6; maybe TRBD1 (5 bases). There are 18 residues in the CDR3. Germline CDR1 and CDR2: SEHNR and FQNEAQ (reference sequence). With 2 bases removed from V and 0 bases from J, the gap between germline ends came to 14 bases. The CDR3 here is CASSLPQGGYSGANVLTF. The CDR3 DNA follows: TGTGCCAGCAGCTTACCCCAGGGCGGCTACTCTGGGGCCAACGTCCTGACTTTC.

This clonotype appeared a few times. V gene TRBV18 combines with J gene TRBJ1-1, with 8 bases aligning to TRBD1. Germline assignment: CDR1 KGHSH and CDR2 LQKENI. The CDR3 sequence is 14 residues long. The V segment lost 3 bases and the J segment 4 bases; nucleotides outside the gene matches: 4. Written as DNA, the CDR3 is TGTGCCAGCTCACCTTACACAGGGGGCACTGAAGCTTTCTTT. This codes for CASSPYTGGTEAFF.

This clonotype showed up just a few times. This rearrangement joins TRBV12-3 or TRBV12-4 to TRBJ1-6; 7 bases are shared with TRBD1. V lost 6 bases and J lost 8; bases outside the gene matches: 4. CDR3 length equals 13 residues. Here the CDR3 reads CASRYQGDSPLHF. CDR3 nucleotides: TGTGCCAGCAGATACCAGGGGGATTCACCCCTCCACTTT.

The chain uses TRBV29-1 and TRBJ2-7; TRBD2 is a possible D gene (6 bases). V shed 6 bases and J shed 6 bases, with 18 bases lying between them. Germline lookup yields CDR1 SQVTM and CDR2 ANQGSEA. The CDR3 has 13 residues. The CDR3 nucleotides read TGCAGCGTAAGACCGGGAGCAACGGGCGAGCAGTACTTC. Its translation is CSVRPGATGEQYF.

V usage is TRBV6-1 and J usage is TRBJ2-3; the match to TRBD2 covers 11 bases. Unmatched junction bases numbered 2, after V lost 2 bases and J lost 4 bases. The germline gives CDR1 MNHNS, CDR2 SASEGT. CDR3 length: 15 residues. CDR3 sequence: CASSETTSGADTQYF. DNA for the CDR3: TGTGCCAGCAGTGAAACGACTAGCGGGGCAGATACGCAGTATTTT.